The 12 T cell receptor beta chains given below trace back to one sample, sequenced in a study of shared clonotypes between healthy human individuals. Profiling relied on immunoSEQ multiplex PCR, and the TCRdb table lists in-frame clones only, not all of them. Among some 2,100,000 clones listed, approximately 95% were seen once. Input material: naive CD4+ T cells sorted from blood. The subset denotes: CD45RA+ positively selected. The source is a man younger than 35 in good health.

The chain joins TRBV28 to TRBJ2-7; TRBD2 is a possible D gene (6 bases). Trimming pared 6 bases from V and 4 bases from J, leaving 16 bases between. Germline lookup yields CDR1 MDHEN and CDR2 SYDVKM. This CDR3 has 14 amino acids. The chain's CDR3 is CASSSGTDLYEQYF. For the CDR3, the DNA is TGTGCCAGCAGCTCCGGGACTGACCTTTACGAGCAGTACTTC. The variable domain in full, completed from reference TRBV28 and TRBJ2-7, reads DVKVTQSSRYLVKRTGEKVFLECVQDMDHENMFWYRQDPGLGLRLIYFSYDVKMKEKGDIPEGYSVSREKKERFSLILESASTNQTSMYLCASSSGTDLYEQYFGPGTRLTVT.

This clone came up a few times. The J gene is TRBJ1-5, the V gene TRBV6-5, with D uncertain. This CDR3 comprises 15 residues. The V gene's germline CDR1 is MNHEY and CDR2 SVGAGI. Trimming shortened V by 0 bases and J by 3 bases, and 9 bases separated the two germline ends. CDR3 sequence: CASSYSGKTNQPQHF. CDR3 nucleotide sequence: TGTGCCAGCAGTTACTCTGGGAAGACCAATCAGCCCCAGCATTTT.

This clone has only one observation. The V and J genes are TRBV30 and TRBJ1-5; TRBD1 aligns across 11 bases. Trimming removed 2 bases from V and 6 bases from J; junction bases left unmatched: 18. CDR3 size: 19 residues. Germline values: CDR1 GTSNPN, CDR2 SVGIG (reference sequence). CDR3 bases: TGTGCCTGGAGTCCTAGGGGGGACAGGGGGATCTTTGCGGGTCAGCCCCAGCATTTT. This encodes CAWSPRGDRGIFAGQPQHF.

The CDR3: CASSPGAELSEQYF. The CDR3 DNA follows: TGTGCCAGCTCACCAGGTGCGGAACTCTCCGAGCAGTACTTC. The J gene is TRBJ2-7, the V gene TRBV18; no firm D call. The CDR3 contains 14 residues. The V end lost 2 bases, the J end lost 6 bases, and 14 bases lay between the germline ends. Per the germline V gene, CDR1 is KGHSH and CDR2 is LQKENI.

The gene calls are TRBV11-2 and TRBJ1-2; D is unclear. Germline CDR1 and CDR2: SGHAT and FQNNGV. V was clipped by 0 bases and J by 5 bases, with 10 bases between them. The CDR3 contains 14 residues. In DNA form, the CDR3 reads TGTGCCAGCAGCTTAGAAGGGCCATTGTATGGCTACACCTTC. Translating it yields CASSLEGPLYGYTF.

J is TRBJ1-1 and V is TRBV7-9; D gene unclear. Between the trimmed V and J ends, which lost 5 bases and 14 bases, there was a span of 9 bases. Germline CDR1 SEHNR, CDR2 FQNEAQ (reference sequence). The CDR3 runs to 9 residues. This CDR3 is CASSHGVFF. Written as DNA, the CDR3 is TGTGCCAGCAGCCACGGGGTCTTCTTT.

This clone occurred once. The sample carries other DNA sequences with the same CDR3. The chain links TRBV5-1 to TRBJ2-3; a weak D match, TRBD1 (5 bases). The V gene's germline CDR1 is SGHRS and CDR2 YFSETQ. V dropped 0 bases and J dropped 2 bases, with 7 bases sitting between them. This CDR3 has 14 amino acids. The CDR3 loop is CASSLGGTTDTQYF. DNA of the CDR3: TGCGCCAGCAGCTTGGGGGGCACCACAGATACGCAGTATTTT.

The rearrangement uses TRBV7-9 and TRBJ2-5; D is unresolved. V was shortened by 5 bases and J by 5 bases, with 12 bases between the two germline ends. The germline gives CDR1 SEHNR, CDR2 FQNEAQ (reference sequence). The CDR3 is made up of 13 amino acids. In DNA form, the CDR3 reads TGTGCCAGCAGCAGAATACCCGGGGAGACCCAGTACTTC. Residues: CASSRIPGETQYF.

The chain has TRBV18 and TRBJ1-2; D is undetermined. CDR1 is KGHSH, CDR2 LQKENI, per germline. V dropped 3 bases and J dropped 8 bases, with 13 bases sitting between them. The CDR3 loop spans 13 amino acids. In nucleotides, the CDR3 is TGTGCCAGCTCACCCTCGGACGCCAGGGGCTACACCTTC. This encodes CASSPSDARGYTF.

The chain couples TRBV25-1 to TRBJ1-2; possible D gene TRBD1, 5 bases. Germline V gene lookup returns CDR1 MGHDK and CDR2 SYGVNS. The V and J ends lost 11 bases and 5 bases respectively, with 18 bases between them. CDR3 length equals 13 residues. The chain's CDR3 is CAVGGQGNYGYTF. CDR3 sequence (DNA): TGTGCCGTCGGCGGGCAGGGTAATTATGGCTACACCTTC.

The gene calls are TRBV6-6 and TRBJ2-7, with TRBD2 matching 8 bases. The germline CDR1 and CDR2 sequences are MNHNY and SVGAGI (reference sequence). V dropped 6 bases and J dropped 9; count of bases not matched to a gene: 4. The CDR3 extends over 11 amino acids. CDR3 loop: CASSTGTRQYF. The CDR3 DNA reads TGTGCCAGCAGCACCGGGACTAGGCAGTACTTC.

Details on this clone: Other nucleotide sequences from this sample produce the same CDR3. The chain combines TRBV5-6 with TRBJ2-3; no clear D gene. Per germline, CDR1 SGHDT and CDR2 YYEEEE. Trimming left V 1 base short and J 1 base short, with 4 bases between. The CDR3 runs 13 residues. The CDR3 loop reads CASSLPGTDTQYF. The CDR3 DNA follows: TGTGCCAGCAGCTTGCCGGGCACAGATACGCAGTATTTT.